These 6 T cell receptor beta chains were all obtained from the same sample, sequenced in a study of shared clonotypes between healthy human individuals. Sequencing was performed with immunoSEQ multiplex PCR; in TCRdb, only in-frame clones are kept and a portion is missing. The repertoire consists of hundreds of thousands of clones, with around four fifths occurring once and the leading ten covering 1.5% to 2%. The sequenced sample was memory CD4+ T cells sorted from blood. Specified subset: CD45RA-negative fraction. These receptors came from a woman aged 30 to 39 in good health.

This clone was seen only a few times. This chain uses TRBV7-9 with TRBJ2-4, with 11 bases that match TRBD1. CDR1 is SEHNR and CDR2 is FQNEAQ in the germline V gene (reference sequence). Trimming took 5 bases from V and 6 from J; bases not matched to a gene: 6. The CDR3 runs to 15 residues. The CDR3 region is CASSPTGTGGNIQYF. The CDR3 coding sequence is TGTGCCAGCAGCCCCACCGGGACAGGGGGAAACATTCAGTACTTC.

The chain is built from TRBV21-1 and TRBJ2-7; TRBD1 is the table's D call, not checked against the DNA. TRBV21-1 is a pseudogene locus. The CDR3 loop spans 20 amino acids. CDR3 bases: TGTGCCAGCAGCAATTGGGACATTTGGGGAATAAGGTGGGGCACCTACGAGCAGTACTTC. Amino acid sequence: CASSNWDIWGIRWGTYEQYF.

Notes on this clone: Other DNA sequences in this sample translate to the same CDR3. V and J are TRBV19 and TRBJ1-1; D perhaps matches TRBD1 (5 bases). The CDR3 runs to 13 residues. CDR1 and CDR2 (germline): LNHDA, SQIVND (reference sequence). V shed 3 bases and J shed 1 base, with 6 bases lying between them. In DNA, the CDR3 is TGTGCCAGTAGTATCCAGGGGAACACTGAAGCTTTCTTT. This encodes CASSIQGNTEAFF.

The rearrangement uses TRBV11-3 and TRBJ2-1, with D possibly being TRBD1 (6 bases). Looked up from germline, CDR1 is SGHNT and CDR2 is YENEEA. The V and J ends lost 1 base and 3 bases respectively, with 10 bases between them. CDR3 length equals 15 residues. The CDR3 sequence is CASSLGVGGYNEQFF. The DNA for the CDR3 is TGTGCCAGCAGCTTAGGGGTAGGGGGCTACAATGAGCAGTTCTTC.

This clone has only one observation. The rearrangement links TRBV25-1 to TRBJ1-3; D is undetermined. CDR1 is MGHDK, CDR2 SYGVNS, per germline. The CDR3 totals 14 residues. The germline V and J ends were trimmed by 2 bases and 4 bases, with 9 bases remaining between them. The CDR3 DNA is TGTGCCAGCAGTGAAGGGTCCAAAGGAAACACCATATATTTT. This gives the protein CASSEGSKGNTIYF.

The V call is TRBV27, the J call TRBJ1-4; 9 bases line up with TRBD1. Germline V lookup: CDR1 MNHEY, CDR2 SMNVEV (reference sequence). CDR3 size: 13 residues. The V gene end was trimmed by 10 bases and the J gene end by 5 bases; junction bases not matched to a gene: 5. The CDR3 loop is CATPGQGNEKLFF. As DNA, the CDR3 is TGTGCCACCCCGGGACAGGGAAATGAAAAACTGTTTTTT.